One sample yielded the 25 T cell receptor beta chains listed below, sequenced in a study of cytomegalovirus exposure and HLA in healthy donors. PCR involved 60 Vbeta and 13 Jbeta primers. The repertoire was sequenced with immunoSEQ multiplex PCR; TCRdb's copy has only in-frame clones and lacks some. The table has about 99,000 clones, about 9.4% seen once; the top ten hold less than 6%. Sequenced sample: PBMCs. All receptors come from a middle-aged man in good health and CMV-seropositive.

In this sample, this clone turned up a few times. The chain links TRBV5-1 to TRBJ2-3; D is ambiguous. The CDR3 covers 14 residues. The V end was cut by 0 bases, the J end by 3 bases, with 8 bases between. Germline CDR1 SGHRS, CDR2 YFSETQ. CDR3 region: CASSLAARTDTQYF. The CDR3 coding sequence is TGCGCCAGCAGCTTGGCCGCGAGGACAGATACGCAGTATTTT.

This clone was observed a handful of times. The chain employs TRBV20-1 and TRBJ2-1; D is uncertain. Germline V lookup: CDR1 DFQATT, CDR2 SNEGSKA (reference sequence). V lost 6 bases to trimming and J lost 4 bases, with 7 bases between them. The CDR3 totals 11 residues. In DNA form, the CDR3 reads TGCAGTGCCAGACTTTACAATGAGCAGTTCTTC. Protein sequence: CSARLYNEQFF.

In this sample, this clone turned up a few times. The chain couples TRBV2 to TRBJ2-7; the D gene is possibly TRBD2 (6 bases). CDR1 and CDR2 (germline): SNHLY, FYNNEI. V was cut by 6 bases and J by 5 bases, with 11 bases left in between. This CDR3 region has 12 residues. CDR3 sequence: CASSLAGNEQYF. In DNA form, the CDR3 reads TGTGCCAGCAGCCTCGCGGGGAACGAGCAGTACTTC.

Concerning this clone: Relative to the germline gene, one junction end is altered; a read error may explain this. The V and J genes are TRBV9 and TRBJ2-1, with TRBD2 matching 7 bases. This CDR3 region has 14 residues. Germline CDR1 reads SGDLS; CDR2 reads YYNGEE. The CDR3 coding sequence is TGTGCCAGCAGCCCAATGCTAGCGGACAATGGGCAGTTCTTC. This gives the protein CASSPMLADNGQFF.

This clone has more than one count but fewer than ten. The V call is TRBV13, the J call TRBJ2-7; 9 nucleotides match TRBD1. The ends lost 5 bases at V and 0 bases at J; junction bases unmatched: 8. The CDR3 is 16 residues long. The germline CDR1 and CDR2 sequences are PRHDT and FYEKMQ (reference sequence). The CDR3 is CASSVTGTGRSYEQYF. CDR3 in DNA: TGTGCCAGCAGCGTTACCGGGACAGGGCGCTCCTACGAGCAGTACTTC.

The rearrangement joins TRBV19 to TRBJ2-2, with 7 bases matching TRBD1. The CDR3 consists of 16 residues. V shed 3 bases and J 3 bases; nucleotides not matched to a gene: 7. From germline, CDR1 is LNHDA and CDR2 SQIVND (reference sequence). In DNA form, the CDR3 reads TGTGCCAGTAGTATTATCGGGCAGGGGGACACCGGGGAGCTGTTTTTT. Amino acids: CASSIIGQGDTGELFF.

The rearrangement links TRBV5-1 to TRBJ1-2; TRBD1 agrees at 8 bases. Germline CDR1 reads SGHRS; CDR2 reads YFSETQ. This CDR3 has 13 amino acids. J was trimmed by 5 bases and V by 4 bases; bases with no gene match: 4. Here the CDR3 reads CASSLDRGYGYTF. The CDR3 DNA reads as TGCGCCAGCAGCCTCGACAGGGGATATGGCTACACCTTC.

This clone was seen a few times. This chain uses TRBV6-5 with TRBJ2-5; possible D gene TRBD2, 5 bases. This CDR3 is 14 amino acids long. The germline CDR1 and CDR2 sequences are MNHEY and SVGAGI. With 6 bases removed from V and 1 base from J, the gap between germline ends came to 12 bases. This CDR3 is CASREAGVQETQYF. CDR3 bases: TGTGCCAGCAGGGAAGCCGGGGTCCAAGAGACCCAGTACTTC.

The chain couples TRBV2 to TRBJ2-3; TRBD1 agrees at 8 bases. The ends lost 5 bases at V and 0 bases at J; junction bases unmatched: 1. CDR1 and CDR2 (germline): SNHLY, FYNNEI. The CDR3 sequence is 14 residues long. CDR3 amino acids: CASSQGASTDTQYF. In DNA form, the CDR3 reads TGTGCCAGCAGTCAGGGGGCGAGCACAGATACGCAGTATTTT. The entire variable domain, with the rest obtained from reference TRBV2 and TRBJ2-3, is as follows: EPEVTQTPSHQVTQMGQEVILRCVPISNHLYFYWYRQILGQKVEFLVSFYNNEISEKSEIFDDQFSVERPDGSNFTLKIRSTKLEDSAMYFCASSQGASTDTQYFGPGTRLTVL.

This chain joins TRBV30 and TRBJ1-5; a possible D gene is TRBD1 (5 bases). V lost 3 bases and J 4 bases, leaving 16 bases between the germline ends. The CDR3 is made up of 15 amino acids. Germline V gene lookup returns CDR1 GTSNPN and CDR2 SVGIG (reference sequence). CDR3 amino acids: CAWSVGGIGNQPQHF. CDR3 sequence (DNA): TGTGCCTGGAGCGTGGGGGGGATAGGGAATCAGCCCCAGCATTTT.

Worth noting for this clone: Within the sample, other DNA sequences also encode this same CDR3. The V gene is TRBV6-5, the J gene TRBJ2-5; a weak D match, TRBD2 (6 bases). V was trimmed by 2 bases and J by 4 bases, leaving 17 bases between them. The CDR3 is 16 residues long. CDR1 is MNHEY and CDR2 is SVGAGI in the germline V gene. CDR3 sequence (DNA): TGTGCCAGCAGTTACGGAGCGGGCGAGGGGCGAGAGACCCAGTACTTC. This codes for CASSYGAGEGRETQYF.

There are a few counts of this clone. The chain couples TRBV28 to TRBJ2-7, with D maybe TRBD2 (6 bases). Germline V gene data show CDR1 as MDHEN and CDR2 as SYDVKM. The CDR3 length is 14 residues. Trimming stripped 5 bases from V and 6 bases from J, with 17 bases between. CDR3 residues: CASSGAQGLPEQYF. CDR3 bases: TGTGCCAGCAGTGGGGCGCAGGGACTGCCCGAGCAGTACTTC.

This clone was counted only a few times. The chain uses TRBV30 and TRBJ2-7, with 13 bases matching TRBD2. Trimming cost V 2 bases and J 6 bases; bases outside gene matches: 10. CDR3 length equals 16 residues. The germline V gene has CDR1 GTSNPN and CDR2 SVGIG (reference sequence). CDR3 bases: TGTGCCTGGAGTATTATACTAGCGGGAGGGCCAGGCGAGCAGTACTTC. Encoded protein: CAWSIILAGGPGEQYF.

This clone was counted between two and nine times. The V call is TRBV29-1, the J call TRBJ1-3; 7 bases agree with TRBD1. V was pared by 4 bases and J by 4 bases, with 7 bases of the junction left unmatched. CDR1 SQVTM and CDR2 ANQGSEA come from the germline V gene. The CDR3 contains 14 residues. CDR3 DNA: TGCAGCGTTGCAGAGACAGGGTGGGGAAACACCATATATTTT. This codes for CSVAETGWGNTIYF.

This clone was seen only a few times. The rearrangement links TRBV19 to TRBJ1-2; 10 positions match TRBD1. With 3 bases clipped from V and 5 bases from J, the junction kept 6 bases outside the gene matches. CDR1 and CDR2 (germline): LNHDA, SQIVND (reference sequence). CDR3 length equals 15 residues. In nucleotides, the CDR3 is TGTGCCAGTAGTATCCCGGGACAGGGGCAATATGGCTACACCTTC. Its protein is CASSIPGQGQYGYTF.

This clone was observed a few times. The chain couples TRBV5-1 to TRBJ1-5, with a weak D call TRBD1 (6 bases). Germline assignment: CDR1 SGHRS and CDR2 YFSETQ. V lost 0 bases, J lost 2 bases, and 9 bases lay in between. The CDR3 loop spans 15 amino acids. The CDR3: CASSLEGGGNQPQHF. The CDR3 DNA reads TGCGCCAGCAGCTTGGAGGGGGGGGGCAATCAGCCCCAGCATTTT.

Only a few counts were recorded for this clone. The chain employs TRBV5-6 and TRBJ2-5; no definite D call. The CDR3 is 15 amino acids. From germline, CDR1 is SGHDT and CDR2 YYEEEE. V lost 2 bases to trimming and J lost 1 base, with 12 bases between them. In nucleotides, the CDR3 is TGTGCCAGCAGCTTTGGTCCCCAGCGCCAAGAGACCCAGTACTTC. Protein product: CASSFGPQRQETQYF.

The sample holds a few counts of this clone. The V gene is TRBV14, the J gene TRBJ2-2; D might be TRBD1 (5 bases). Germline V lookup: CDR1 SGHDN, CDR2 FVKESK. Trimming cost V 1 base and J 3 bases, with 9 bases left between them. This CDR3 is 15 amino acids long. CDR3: CASSQASRDTGELFF. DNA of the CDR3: TGTGCCAGCAGCCAAGCCTCCAGGGACACCGGGGAGCTGTTTTTT.

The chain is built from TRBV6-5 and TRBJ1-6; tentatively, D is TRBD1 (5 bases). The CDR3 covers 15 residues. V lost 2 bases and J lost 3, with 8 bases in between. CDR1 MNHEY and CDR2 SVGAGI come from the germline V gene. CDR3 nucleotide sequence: TGTGCCAGCAGTTACCGACAGAGCTATAATTCACCCCTCCACTTT. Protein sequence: CASSYRQSYNSPLHF.

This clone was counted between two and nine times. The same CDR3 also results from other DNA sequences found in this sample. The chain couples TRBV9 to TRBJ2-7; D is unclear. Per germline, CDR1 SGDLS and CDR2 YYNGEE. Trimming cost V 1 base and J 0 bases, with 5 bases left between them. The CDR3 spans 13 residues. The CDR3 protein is CASSVSSSYEQYF. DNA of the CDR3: TGTGCCAGCAGCGTATCCAGCTCCTACGAGCAGTACTTC.

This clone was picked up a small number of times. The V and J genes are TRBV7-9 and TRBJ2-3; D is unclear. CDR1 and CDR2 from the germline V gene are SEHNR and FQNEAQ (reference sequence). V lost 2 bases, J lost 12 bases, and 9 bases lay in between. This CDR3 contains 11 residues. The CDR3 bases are TGTGCCAGCAGCTTACGCGAGGATCAGTATTTT. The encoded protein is CASSLREDQYF.

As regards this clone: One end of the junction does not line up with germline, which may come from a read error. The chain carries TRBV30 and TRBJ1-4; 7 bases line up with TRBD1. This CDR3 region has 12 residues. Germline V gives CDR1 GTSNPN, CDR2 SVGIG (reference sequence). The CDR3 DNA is TGTGCCTGGAGAGGGACAGAGACGGGGATGGGATTT. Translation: CAWRGTETGMGF.

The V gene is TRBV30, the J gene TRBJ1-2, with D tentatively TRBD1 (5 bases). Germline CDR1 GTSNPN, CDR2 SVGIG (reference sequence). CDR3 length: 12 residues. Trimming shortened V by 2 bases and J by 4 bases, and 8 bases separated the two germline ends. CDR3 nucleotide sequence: TGTGCCTGGAGTCTCGGGGGCTATGGCTACACCTTC. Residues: CAWSLGGYGYTF.

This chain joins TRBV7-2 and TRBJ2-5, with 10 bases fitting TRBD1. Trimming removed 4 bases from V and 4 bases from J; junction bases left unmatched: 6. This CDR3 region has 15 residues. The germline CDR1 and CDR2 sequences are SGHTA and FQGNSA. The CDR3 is CASSSRDRGSETQYF. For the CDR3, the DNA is TGTGCCAGCAGCTCCCGGGACAGGGGATCAGAGACCCAGTACTTC.

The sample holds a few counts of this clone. CDR3 coding DNA: TGTGCCAGCAGTTTATGGACTAGCGGGAGACATATTGATGAGCAGTTCTTC. This gives the protein CASSLWTSGRHIDEQFF. V is TRBV28 and J is TRBJ2-1, with 12 bases that match TRBD2. The CDR3 totals 17 residues. The V and J ends lost 0 bases and 8 bases, in that order; junction bases with no gene match: 8. Germline V CDR1 and CDR2: MDHEN, SYDVKM.